These 6 T cell receptor beta chains were sequenced from one sample in a study of tissue T cells after allogeneic stem cell transplantation. TCRdb's copy holds only in-frame clones and misses some; the assay was immunoSEQ multiplex PCR. The table includes approximately 50,000 clones, approximately 70% detected once. The sequenced material came from sorted cells pooled from one or two spleens. These receptor sequences come from a pool of C57BL/6 mice in good health.

In its sample, this clone was seen a few times. Mouse gene names and germline throughout. CDR3 in amino acids: CASSRESSYEQYF. The sequenced part of the CDR3 DNA is TGTGCCAGCAGTCGGGAGAGCTCCTATGAACAGTAC. The chain couples TRBV2 to TRBJ2-7; no reliable D call. The read comes to an end 1 residue before the CDR3 does, leaving the germline J gene to fill in the end. V was pared by 6 bases and J by 0 bases, with 9 bases between. Germline CDR1 is LGHNA and CDR2 is YSYQKL. This CDR3 spans 13 amino acids.

A note on this clone: The gene names given are mouse names. The read terminates 1 residue ahead of where the CDR3 ends, so the germline J gene completes it. The chain uses TRBV20 and TRBJ2-1; maybe TRBD2 (7 bases). The CDR3 runs 13 residues. From germline, CDR1 is GFQATS and CDR2 STVNSAI. V was trimmed by 2 bases and J by 7 bases, leaving 12 bases between them. Incomplete CDR3 DNA: TGTGGTGCTAGGCGGGGGGCGGGAGCTGAGCAGTTC. Encoded protein: CGARRGAGAEQF. The whole CDR3 protein reads CGARRGAGAEQFF.

Remarks on this clone: Gene names are mouse gene names. The DNA ends 1 residue before the CDR3 does, and the rest of the CDR3 is filled in from the germline J gene. V and J are TRBV15 and TRBJ2-3, with TRBD1 as a possible D gene (5 bases). The V gene's germline CDR1 is SGHND and CDR2 FRSKSL. The CDR3 extends over 13 amino acids. Trimming removed 1 base at V and 4 bases at J, with 6 bases between. CDR3 DNA, as far as it was read: TGTGCCAGCAGTTTAGTGGACACAGAAACGCTGTAT. Translating gives CASSLVDTETLY. The whole CDR3 protein is CASSLVDTETLYF.

In the case of this clone: The genes and germline here are from mouse. The sequenced fragment ends 1 residue before the CDR3 boundary, so the rest is inferred from the germline J gene. The gene calls are TRBV2 and TRBJ1-3, with D hard to call. With 1 base removed from V and 0 bases from J, the gap between germline ends came to 4 bases. CDR1 is LGHNA and CDR2 is YSYQKL in the germline V gene. This CDR3 is built from 14 residues. Incomplete CDR3 DNA: TGTGCCAGCAGCCAAGCCAATTCTGGAAATACGCTCTAT. It codes for CASSQANSGNTLY. The full CDR3 protein reads CASSQANSGNTLYF.

As for this clone: Mouse germline and gene names are used. The DNA read from the CDR3 is TGTGGTGCTAGGGAAAGGGCAGTCAACGAAAGATTATTT. Its translation: CGARERAVNERLF. In full, the CDR3 is CGARERAVNERLFF. This chain uses TRBV20 with TRBJ1-4; D not certain. Sequencing ends 1 residue short of the CDR3 end; the germline J gene provides the rest. The CDR3 contains 14 residues. Per the germline V gene, CDR1 is GFQATS and CDR2 is STVNSAI. V lost 0 bases and J lost 4, with 9 bases in between.

A note on this clone: Gene names and germline match the mouse. The CDR3 is cut off 1 residue early in the read; its end comes from the germline J gene. This sequence joins TRBV2 and TRBJ2-1; 9 positions match TRBD1. Losses at the gene ends were 4 bases for V and 1 base for J; bases not matched to a gene: 2. The CDR3 consists of 15 residues. Germline assignment: CDR1 LGHNA and CDR2 YSYQKL. CDR3 bases read: TGTGCCAGCAGCCCCGGGACAGGGAACTATGCTGAGCAGTTC. Amino acids: CASSPGTGNYAEQF. The whole CDR3 region reads CASSPGTGNYAEQFF.